Presented here are 12 T cell receptor beta chains from one specimen sequenced in a study of T-cell reconstitution after alpha-beta-depleted transplantation in children. Unique molecular identifiers were incorporated when the TCRbeta library was constructed. TCRdb independently ran MiXCR on the PCR reads; one entry per CDR3 protein. Of around 340,000 distinct CDR3 sequences listed, about an eighth are singletons. Sequencing used PBMCs, obtained from the stem cell graft. Receptor source: a human donor who donated a stem cell graft to a child with Fanconi anemia.

This clonotype was counted between two and nine times. J is TRBJ2-1 and V is TRBV4-2; perhaps TRBD2 as D (7 bases). Trimming stripped 6 bases from V and 6 bases from J, with 15 bases between. This CDR3 region has 14 residues. Germline V gene data show CDR1 as LGHNA and CDR2 as YNFKEQ. The CDR3 is CASRAGGPLNEQFF. Written as DNA, the CDR3 is TGTGCCAGCAGAGCCGGGGGGCCCCTCAATGAGCAGTTCTTC.

The rearrangement uses TRBV4-2 and TRBJ2-1; 8 bases fit TRBD1. V dropped 10 bases and J dropped 8; count of bases not matched to a gene: 7. The CDR3 sequence is 12 residues long. Germline V gene data show CDR1 as LGHNA and CDR2 as YNFKEQ. CDR3 loop: CATRTGQDEQFF. The CDR3 DNA is TGTGCCACCAGGACAGGGCAGGATGAGCAGTTCTTC.

The rearrangement joins TRBV7-9 to TRBJ2-1, with 11 positions matching TRBD2. This CDR3 region has 20 residues. Germline assignment: CDR1 SEHNR and CDR2 FQNEAQ (reference sequence). V gave up 5 bases and J gave up 2 bases; unmatched junction bases: 17. CDR3 in amino acids: CASSGSPNIAGGITYNEQFF. Written as DNA, the CDR3 is TGTGCCAGCAGCGGTTCTCCTAATATAGCGGGGGGGATTACCTACAATGAGCAGTTCTTC.

This clonotype was seen at least ten times. V is TRBV27 and J is TRBJ1-6; possibly TRBD1 for D (6 bases). V lost 5 bases and J lost 9, with 17 bases in between. In germline, CDR1 is MNHEY, CDR2 SMNVEV (reference sequence). The CDR3 covers 15 residues. The CDR3 spells CASSTTGLPGSPLHF. The CDR3 region has the DNA TGTGCCAGCAGTACGACAGGATTACCCGGTTCACCCCTCCACTTT.

The chain joins TRBV11-2 to TRBJ2-1; 7 positions agree with TRBD1. This CDR3 has 16 residues. Germline loops: CDR1 SGHAT, CDR2 FQNNGV. The V and J ends lost 5 bases and 7 bases, in that order; junction bases with no gene match: 14. The CDR3 coding sequence is TGTGCCAGCAGCGTAAATAGGGGGCGCGACGCTAATGAGCAGTTCTTC. Translated: CASSVNRGRDANEQFF.

The sample holds a few counts of this clonotype. The chain combines TRBV5-1 with TRBJ2-1; D perhaps matches TRBD2 (6 bases). The length of the CDR3 is 17 residues. The germline V gene has CDR1 SGHRS and CDR2 YFSETQ. V lost 7 bases, J lost 4 bases, and 24 bases lay in between. The CDR3 sequence: CASGRTPSSELYNEQFF. The CDR3 DNA follows: TGCGCCAGCGGGAGGACTCCTAGCTCAGAGCTTTACAATGAGCAGTTCTTC.

The CDR3 nucleotides are TGTGCCAGCAGCTCGGGGACTAGCGGGGGCTTCTTC. Its translation is CASSSGTSGGFF. J is TRBJ2-1 and V is TRBV7-2; 14 bases are shared with TRBD2. J gave up 16 bases and V 4 bases, and 3 bases lay outside the gene matches. The V gene's germline CDR1 is SGHTA and CDR2 FQGNSA. The CDR3 is made up of 12 amino acids.

The V gene is TRBV5-1, the J gene TRBJ2-3; 11 nucleotides agree with TRBD2. The length of the CDR3 is 16 residues. Germline CDR1 reads SGHRS; CDR2 reads YFSETQ. J was trimmed by 0 bases and V by 4 bases; bases with no gene match: 4. The DNA of the CDR3 is TGCGCCAGCAGCCCCAGACTAGCGGGGAGCACAGATACGCAGTATTTT. Its translation is CASSPRLAGSTDTQYF.

The chain is built from TRBV28 and TRBJ2-1; 9 bases fit TRBD1. CDR1 and CDR2 from the germline V gene are MDHEN and SYDVKM. The CDR3 loop spans 15 amino acids. Unmatched junction bases numbered 8, after V lost 4 bases and J lost 7 bases. The CDR3 nucleotides are TGTGCCAGCAGTTCACAGGGGGCCAAGGTGAATGAGCAGTTCTTC. The encoded protein is CASSSQGAKVNEQFF.

The chain carries TRBV15 and TRBJ2-7; D is ambiguous. With 0 bases removed from V and 3 bases from J, the gap between germline ends came to 6 bases. The CDR3 consists of 13 residues. CDR1 LNHNV and CDR2 YYDKDF come from the germline V gene (reference sequence). The CDR3 here is CATSRDLSYEQYV. As DNA, the CDR3 is TGTGCCACCAGCAGAGATCTAAGCTACGAGCAGTACGTC.

The V and J genes are TRBV20-1 and TRBJ1-2; D might be TRBD1 (5 bases). The CDR3 is made up of 14 amino acids. From germline, CDR1 is DFQATT and CDR2 SNEGSKA (reference sequence). Trimming left V 3 bases short and J 4 bases short, with 15 bases between. The DNA for the CDR3 is TGCAGTGCTAGTTTGGGAGTTGGGGGCTATGGCTACACCTTC. Protein: CSASLGVGGYGYTF.

This clonotype was observed a handful of times. The chain links TRBV5-1 to TRBJ2-2; TRBD2 is a possible D gene (6 bases). Looked up from germline, CDR1 is SGHRS and CDR2 is YFSETQ. The CDR3 contains 16 residues. Trimming pared 3 bases from V and 2 bases from J, leaving 14 bases between. The DNA for the CDR3 is TGCGCCAGCAGCTCGGACCGGGACTTAAACACCGGGGAGCTGTTTTTT. Its protein product is CASSSDRDLNTGELFF.